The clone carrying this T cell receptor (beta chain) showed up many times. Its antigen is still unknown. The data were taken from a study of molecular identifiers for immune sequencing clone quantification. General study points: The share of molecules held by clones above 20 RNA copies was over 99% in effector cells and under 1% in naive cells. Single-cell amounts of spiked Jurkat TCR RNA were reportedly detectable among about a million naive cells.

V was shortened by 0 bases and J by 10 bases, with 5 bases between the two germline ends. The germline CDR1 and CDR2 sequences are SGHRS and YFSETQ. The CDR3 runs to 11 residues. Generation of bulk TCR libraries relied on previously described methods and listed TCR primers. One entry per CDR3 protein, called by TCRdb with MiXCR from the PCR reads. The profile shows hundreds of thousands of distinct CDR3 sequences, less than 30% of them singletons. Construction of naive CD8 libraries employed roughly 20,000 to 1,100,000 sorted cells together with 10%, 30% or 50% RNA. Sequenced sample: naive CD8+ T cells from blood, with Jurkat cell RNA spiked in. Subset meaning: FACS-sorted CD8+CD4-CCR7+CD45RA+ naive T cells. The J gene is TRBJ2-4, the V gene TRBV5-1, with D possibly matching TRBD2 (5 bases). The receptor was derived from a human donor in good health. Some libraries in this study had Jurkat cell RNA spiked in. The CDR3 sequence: CASSLGGIQYF. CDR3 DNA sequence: TGCGCCAGCAGCTTGGGCGGGATTCAGTACTTC.